Each of the 18 T cell receptor beta chains below was sequenced from the same sample in a study of shared clonotypes between healthy human individuals. Positively selected for CCR7, the CD45RO-negative cells used as naive CD8 cells excluded terminally differentiated effector memory CD45RA+ cells. Profiling relied on immunoSEQ multiplex PCR, and the TCRdb table lists in-frame clones only, not all of them. The sample lists about 820,000 clones; more than 85% were seen once. The sample consisted of naive CD8+ T cells sorted from blood. These receptors were taken from a man aged 25-40 years in good health.

This sequence joins TRBV18 and TRBJ1-4; D not resolved. This CDR3 comprises 19 residues. Germline V lookup: CDR1 KGHSH, CDR2 LQKENI. The ends were cut back, 3 bases at V and 0 bases at J, with 20 bases in the middle. In DNA, the CDR3 is TGTGCCAGCTCACCTTCCTTCGACTCGCTCCATGCAACTAATGAAAAACTGTTTTTT. Protein sequence: CASSPSFDSLHATNEKLFF.

The chain joins TRBV5-5 to TRBJ2-1, with TRBD2 as a possible D gene (5 bases). V lost 4 bases, J lost 8 bases, and 19 bases lay in between. This CDR3 has 15 amino acids. Germline V gene lookup returns CDR1 SGHKS and CDR2 YYEKEE (reference sequence). The CDR3 reads CASSRPGGVGDEQFF. The CDR3 nucleotides are TGTGCCAGCAGCCGCCCCGGAGGAGTTGGGGATGAGCAGTTCTTC. The full variable domain, in which reference TRBV5-5 and TRBJ2-1 provide the parts outside the CDR3, is DAGVTQSPTHLIKTRGQQVTLRCSPISGHKSVSWYQQVLGQGPQFIFQYYEKEERGRGNFPDRFSARQFPNYSSELNVNALLLGDSALYLCASSRPGGVGDEQFFGPGTRLTVL.

The rearrangement uses TRBV9 and TRBJ2-7, with 9 bases that match TRBD1. The CDR3 has 15 amino acids. V lost 4 bases, J lost 5 bases, and 10 bases stayed unmatched. Germline-derived CDR1 and CDR2 are SGDLS and YYNGEE. The CDR3 DNA reads as TGTGCCAGCAGCATGGGGGACAGGGTGTTCAACGAGCAGTACTTC. Translated: CASSMGDRVFNEQYF. The full variable domain, with the rest looked up from reference TRBV9 and TRBJ2-7, is DSGVTQTPKHLITATGQRVTLRCSPRSGDLSVYWYQQSLDQGLQFLIQYYNGEERAKGNILERFSAQQFPDLHSELNLSSLELGDSALYFCASSMGDRVFNEQYFGPGTRLTVT.

The rearrangement uses TRBV27 and TRBJ2-2; no clear D gene. The CDR3 spans 13 residues. V was shortened by 3 bases and J by 4 bases, with 6 bases between the two germline ends. CDR1 is MNHEY, CDR2 SMNVEV, per germline (reference sequence). This CDR3 is CASSLAPTGELFF. As DNA, the CDR3 is TGTGCCAGCAGTTTGGCCCCCACCGGGGAGCTGTTTTTT.

In regard to this clone: This same CDR3 is encoded by further DNA sequences in the sample. The V gene is TRBV27, the J gene TRBJ2-1; 11 bases line up with TRBD2. V dropped 6 bases and J dropped 4; count of bases not matched to a gene: 5. The CDR3 spans 15 residues. Germline V lookup: CDR1 MNHEY, CDR2 SMNVEV (reference sequence). The CDR3, as DNA: TGTGCCAGCAGCCCCGGGACTAGCGGTTACAATGAGCAGTTCTTC. Residues: CASSPGTSGYNEQFF.

The chain uses TRBV7-9 and TRBJ2-7, with a possible D match to TRBD1 (7 bases). V was cut by 6 bases and J by 1 base, with 16 bases left in between. Looked up from germline, CDR1 is SEHNR and CDR2 is FQNEAQ (reference sequence). This CDR3 is built from 15 residues. The DNA of the CDR3 is TGTGCCAGCAGGGGGGACAGAGGAGGGTCCTACGAGCAGTACTTC. Protein product: CASRGDRGGSYEQYF.

Note on this clone: Other DNA sequences in the same sample also yield this CDR3. CDR3 DNA: TGCGCCAGCAGCTTGCGGACAGGCTCCTACGAGCAGTACTTC. It is translated as CASSLRTGSYEQYF. The J gene is TRBJ2-7, the V gene TRBV5-1, with 7 bases matching TRBD1. The V gene end was trimmed by 1 base and the J gene end by 0 bases; junction bases not matched to a gene: 1. CDR3 size: 14 residues. Germline loops: CDR1 SGHRS, CDR2 YFSETQ.

The chain's CDR3 is CASSSYQETQYF. CDR3 nucleotide sequence: TGTGCCAGCAGTTCGTACCAAGAGACCCAGTACTTC. This chain joins TRBV5-6 and TRBJ2-5, with D hard to call. The V end lost 5 bases, the J end lost 0 bases, and 5 bases lay between the germline ends. Germline V gene lookup returns CDR1 SGHDT and CDR2 YYEEEE. This CDR3 is 12 amino acids long.

This rearrangement joins TRBV10-3 to TRBJ2-7, with D perhaps assigned TRBD1 or TRBD2 (6 bases each). Germline V gene lookup returns CDR1 ENHRY and CDR2 SYGVKD. The CDR3 has 16 amino acids. Trimming removed 6 bases from V and 0 bases from J, with 18 bases in between. The CDR3 DNA follows: TGTGCCATCAGAGATGCTCTAGGGGGGCTCTCCTACGAGCAGTACTTC. This sequence encodes CAIRDALGGLSYEQYF.

The chain combines TRBV4-2 with TRBJ2-7; 8 bases match TRBD2. The trim removed 0 bases at V and 2 bases at J, leaving 3 bases unmatched. The CDR3 is made up of 15 amino acids. Germline V gene data show CDR1 as LGHNA and CDR2 as YNFKEQ. CDR3 DNA sequence: TGTGCCAGCAGCCAAGATTCTAGCGGGCCCTACGAGCAGTACTTC. This encodes CASSQDSSGPYEQYF.

Notes on this clone: The same CDR3 also results from other DNA sequences found in this sample. This chain uses TRBV7-9 with TRBJ2-3; D gene unclear. This CDR3 has 13 amino acids. Trimming removed 4 bases from V and 6 bases from J, with 11 bases in between. Germline V gives CDR1 SEHNR, CDR2 FQNEAQ (reference sequence). In DNA form, the CDR3 reads TGTGCCAGCAGCTCCCCTCTCGCGGATACGCAGTATTTT. Amino acids: CASSSPLADTQYF.

Regarding this clone: The sample contains more than one DNA sequence encoding this CDR3. The chain joins TRBV19 to TRBJ2-7, with 9 bases identical to TRBD1. Germline V gives CDR1 LNHDA, CDR2 SQIVND (reference sequence). This CDR3 is built from 13 residues. Germline trimming cut 6 bases from V and 1 base from J; bases unmatched to any gene: 1. The CDR3 protein is CASRDRGSYEQYF. CDR3 nucleotides: TGTGCCAGTAGGGACAGGGGATCCTACGAGCAGTACTTC. Full variable domain (rest looked up from reference TRBV19 and TRBJ2-7): DGGITQSPKYLFRKEGQNVTLSCEQNLNHDAMYWYRQDPGQGLRLIYYSQIVNDFQKGDIAEGYSVSREKKESFPLTVTSAQKNPTAFYLCASRDRGSYEQYFGPGTRLTVT.

This chain joins TRBV10-3 and TRBJ1-2; 9 nucleotides agree with TRBD1. The CDR3 runs to 17 residues. V was pared by 3 bases and J by 3 bases, with 11 bases of the junction left unmatched. Germline V gene lookup returns CDR1 ENHRY and CDR2 SYGVKD. The CDR3 spells CAISDAGGTGIYYGYTF. DNA of the CDR3: TGTGCCATCAGTGACGCCGGCGGGACAGGGATATACTATGGCTACACCTTC.

The rearrangement joins TRBV6-1 to TRBJ1-5; D ambiguous. This CDR3 comprises 11 residues. CDR1 is MNHNS and CDR2 is SASEGT in the germline V gene. Trimming removed 3 bases from V and 12 bases from J, with 9 bases in between. In nucleotides, the CDR3 is TGTGCCAGCAGTGAGGGTTCTAACCAGCATTTT. It specifies CASSEGSNQHF.

This chain joins TRBV5-6 and TRBJ2-3, with TRBD2 matching over 12 bases. CDR3 size: 15 residues. V shed 0 bases, J shed 6 bases, and the junction held 2 bases outside the gene matches. In germline, CDR1 is SGHDT, CDR2 YYEEEE. CDR3 bases: TGTGCCAGCAGCTTGGAAACTAGCGGGAGGGATACGCAGTATTTT. Translated: CASSLETSGRDTQYF.

V and J are TRBV10-2 and TRBJ2-7; tentative D call: TRBD2 (6 bases). Germline V CDR1 and CDR2: WSHSY, SAAADI. This CDR3 spans 14 amino acids. Trimming shortened V by 10 bases and J by 2 bases, and 18 bases separated the two germline ends. The CDR3 DNA reads as TGCGCCACCAACCAGGAGGGTCTGACCTACGAGCAGTACTTC. It codes for CATNQEGLTYEQYF.

This sequence joins TRBV9 and TRBJ2-3, with 8 nucleotides matching TRBD2. With V trimmed by 3 bases and J by 2 bases, 5 bases remained unmatched. Germline-derived CDR1 and CDR2 are SGDLS and YYNGEE. This CDR3 comprises 15 residues. CDR3 nucleotide sequence: TGTGCCAGCAGCGGCACTAGCGGTTACACAGATACGCAGTATTTT. Amino acid sequence: CASSGTSGYTDTQYF.

J is TRBJ2-7 and V is TRBV29-1; no reliable D call. The germline V gene has CDR1 SQVTM and CDR2 ANQGSEA. Trimming removed 2 bases from V and 7 bases from J, with 21 bases in between. This CDR3 contains 15 residues. CDR3 DNA sequence: TGCAGCGTTGAATATCACCCGACCCATGTAAGGGAGCAGTACTTC. Translation: CSVEYHPTHVREQYF.